Shown below are 30 T cell receptor beta chains from a single sample sequenced in a study of T-cell reconstitution after alpha-beta-depleted transplantation in children. The authors prepared the TCRbeta library with unique molecular identifiers. MiXCR was run by TCRdb on the PCR reads, yielding one entry per CDR3 protein. The sample shows about 980,000 distinct CDR3 sequences, about 31% of them seen only once. Sequencing was performed on PBMCs, mostly from graft donor cells, taken 360 days after TCRalphabeta/CD19-depleted stem cell transplant. The receptors were sampled from a boy younger than two who had a stem cell transplant for SCID, so the T cells may come from the graft donor.

The chain carries TRBV12-3 or TRBV12-4 and TRBJ2-3; maybe TRBD1 (6 bases). The CDR3 length is 12 residues. With 5 bases removed from V and 7 bases from J, the gap between germline ends came to 10 bases. CDR3 in amino acids: CASSLQGHTQYF. CDR3 sequence (DNA): TGTGCCAGCAGTCTACAGGGACATACGCAGTATTTT.

This chain uses TRBV5-1 with TRBJ2-7, with D tentatively TRBD1 (5 bases). The V end lost 0 bases, the J end lost 0 bases, and 19 bases lay between the germline ends. CDR3 length: 18 amino acids. Per the germline V gene, CDR1 is SGHRS and CDR2 is YFSETQ. The CDR3: CASSLAERGAKGSYEQYF. DNA of the CDR3: TGCGCCAGCAGCTTGGCCGAAAGGGGCGCGAAAGGCTCCTACGAGCAGTACTTC.

This rearrangement joins TRBV18 to TRBJ2-7; tentative D call: TRBD2 (6 bases). Trimming cost V 2 bases and J 6 bases, with 14 bases left between them. The CDR3 contains 14 residues. CDR1 is KGHSH, CDR2 LQKENI, per germline. Here the CDR3 reads CASSPGAGRFEQYF. DNA of the CDR3: TGTGCCAGCTCACCAGGGGCGGGGAGGTTCGAGCAGTACTTC.

The sample holds a few counts of this clonotype. The V gene is TRBV2, the J gene TRBJ2-1; D might be TRBD2 (6 bases). V was pared by 1 base and J by 9 bases, with 16 bases between. The CDR3 length is 15 residues. Looked up from germline, CDR1 is SNHLY and CDR2 is FYNNEI. The CDR3 region is CASSEVLAMGLEQFF. The CDR3 bases are TGTGCCAGCAGTGAAGTCCTAGCGATGGGGCTTGAGCAGTTCTTC. Together with reference TRBV2 and TRBJ2-1, the CDR3 gives the full variable domain: EPEVTQTPSHQVTQMGQEVILRCVPISNHLYFYWYRQILGQKVEFLVSFYNNEISEKSEIFDDQFSVERPDGSNFTLKIRSTKLEDSAMYFCASSEVLAMGLEQFFGPGTRLTVL.

The rearrangement uses TRBV20-1 and TRBJ2-1; 7 positions agree with TRBD2. Germline CDR1 DFQATT, CDR2 SNEGSKA (reference sequence). V trimming: 3 bases; J trimming: 9 bases; junction bases outside the gene matches: 11. The CDR3 is 14 amino acids. The CDR3 reads CSASLAGEGGEQFF. Here the CDR3 DNA reads TGCAGTGCTAGTCTTGCGGGGGAGGGCGGTGAGCAGTTCTTC.

This chain joins TRBV27 and TRBJ2-7; D gene unclear. Deletions cut 6 bases from V and 2 bases from J, with 17 bases between. In germline, CDR1 is MNHEY, CDR2 SMNVEV (reference sequence). The CDR3 has 15 amino acids. The CDR3 sequence: CASSPGRAPPYEQYF. CDR3 in DNA: TGTGCCAGCAGCCCAGGAAGGGCCCCCCCCTACGAGCAGTACTTC.

The V gene is TRBV7-2, the J gene TRBJ2-3, with D perhaps TRBD1 or TRBD2 (5 bases each). CDR3 length equals 16 residues. Germline V gene data show CDR1 as SGHTA and CDR2 as FQGNSA. V lost 1 base and J 0 bases, leaving 11 bases between the germline ends. CDR3 protein: CASSLVRDLSTDTQYF. The CDR3 DNA is TGTGCCAGCAGCTTAGTGAGGGACCTAAGCACAGATACGCAGTATTTT. Based on the CDR3 plus reference TRBV7-2 and TRBJ2-3, the full variable domain is GAGVSQSPSNKVTEKGKDVELRCDPISGHTALYWYRQSLGQGLEFLIYFQGNSAPDKSGLPSDRFSAERTGGSVSTLTIQRTQQEDSAVYLCASSLVRDLSTDTQYFGPGTRLTVL.

J is TRBJ2-2 and V is TRBV5-1; 12 positions match TRBD2. Per germline, CDR1 SGHRS and CDR2 YFSETQ. The length of the CDR3 is 18 residues. Trimming removed 0 bases from V and 4 bases from J; junction bases left unmatched: 7. The DNA for the CDR3 is TGCGCCAGCAGCTTGGACCTAGCGGGGGGGCGAGTCACCGGGGAGCTGTTTTTT. This sequence encodes CASSLDLAGGRVTGELFF.

This clonotype has more than one count but fewer than ten. V gene TRBV18 combines with J gene TRBJ2-2; tentatively, D is TRBD2 (5 bases). CDR3 length equals 12 residues. Germline V lookup: CDR1 KGHSH, CDR2 LQKENI. The ends were cut back, 7 bases at V and 3 bases at J, with 6 bases in the middle. The CDR3 protein is CASLLDTGELFF. CDR3 sequence (DNA): TGTGCCAGCTTACTAGACACCGGGGAGCTGTTTTTT.

This clonotype was counted a few times. V gene TRBV3-1 combines with J gene TRBJ1-5, with TRBD1 identical over 9 bases. The V segment lost 1 base and the J segment 7 bases; nucleotides outside the gene matches: 8. CDR1 LGHDT and CDR2 YNNKEL come from the germline V gene (reference sequence). This CDR3 has 16 amino acids. The CDR3, as DNA: TGTGCCAGCAGCCAAGGGGGACAGGGTATGGGACAGCCCCAGCATTTT. The encoded protein is CASSQGGQGMGQPQHF.

J is TRBJ1-2 and V is TRBV6-1, with D possibly TRBD1 on 6 matching bases. The V gene lost 7 bases and the J gene lost 3 bases, with 21 bases spanning the gap. The CDR3 length is 16 residues. The V gene's germline CDR1 is MNHNS and CDR2 SASEGT. CDR3 DNA sequence: TGTGCCAGCACTGATCTAATGATAGGGGGGCACTATGGCTACACCTTC. It yields the protein CASTDLMIGGHYGYTF.

The table lists this clonotype with a few counts. This chain connects TRBV5-1 to TRBJ2-2, with 10 bases identical to TRBD2. The CDR3 is 18 residues long. Germline values: CDR1 SGHRS, CDR2 YFSETQ. J lost 1 base, V lost 1 base, and 7 bases had no gene match. The CDR3 DNA follows: TGCGCCAGCAGCTTGCGGACTAGCGGAGGATTGAACACCGGGGAGCTGTTTTTT. Protein sequence: CASSLRTSGGLNTGELFF.

This clonotype was recorded a few times. The CDR3 DNA follows: TGCAGTGCCCGGCGGAAAACTAAAGAGACCCAGTACTTC. Amino acid sequence: CSARRKTKETQYF. The rearrangement uses TRBV20-1 and TRBJ2-5; D not resolved. The CDR3 totals 13 residues. V lost 6 bases and J 3 bases, leaving 14 bases between the germline ends. The germline V gene has CDR1 DFQATT and CDR2 SNEGSKA (reference sequence).

The chain links TRBV5-6 to TRBJ1-6; D is possibly TRBD1 (5 bases). The germline gives CDR1 SGHDT, CDR2 YYEEEE. This CDR3 is built from 15 residues. Trimming removed 4 bases from V and 5 bases from J, with 13 bases in between. The CDR3 is CASSIRVINNSPLHF. CDR3 in DNA: TGTGCCAGCAGCATCAGGGTGATAAATAATTCACCCCTCCACTTT.

J is TRBJ2-2 and V is TRBV11-2; D is unclear. Trimming stripped 1 base from V and 5 bases from J, with 17 bases between. This CDR3 comprises 17 residues. CDR1 SGHAT and CDR2 FQNNGV come from the germline V gene. The CDR3 nucleotides read TGTGCCAGCAGCTTAGCCTTCCCCCGGAACCGTACCGGGGAGCTGTTTTTT. This sequence encodes CASSLAFPRNRTGELFF. The full variable domain, in which reference TRBV11-2 and TRBJ2-2 provide the parts outside the CDR3, is EAGVAQSPRYKIIEKRQSVAFWCNPISGHATLYWYQQILGQGPKLLIQFQNNGVVDDSQLPKDRFSAERLKGVDSTLKIQPAKLEDSAVYLCASSLAFPRNRTGELFFGEGSRLTVL.

Only a few counts were recorded for this clonotype. This chain connects TRBV2 to TRBJ1-2; D remains unclear. CDR3 length: 13 residues. Germline CDR1 is SNHLY and CDR2 is FYNNEI. Trimming pared 3 bases from V and 2 bases from J, leaving 7 bases between. The CDR3 loop reads CASSETRNYGYTF. The CDR3 DNA reads TGTGCCAGCAGTGAGACACGGAACTATGGCTACACCTTC.

This clonotype has a handful of counts. This chain links TRBV7-2 with TRBJ1-5; D not resolved. Germline-derived CDR1 and CDR2 are SGHTA and FQGNSA. The CDR3 totals 15 residues. V shed 1 base and J shed 1 base, with 8 bases lying between them. The CDR3 loop reads CASSLVSASNQPQHF. CDR3 coding DNA: TGTGCCAGCAGCTTAGTATCGGCAAGCAATCAGCCCCAGCATTTT.

CDR3 residues: CASHTTGGPYGSEQYF. The CDR3 bases are TGTGCCAGCCACACCACGGGGGGGCCGTATGGTAGCGAGCAGTACTTC. The chain links TRBV28 to TRBJ2-7, with 8 bases identical to TRBD2. The J segment lost 6 bases and the V segment lost 8 bases, leaving 18 bases of the junction unmatched. This CDR3 has 16 amino acids. Germline V lookup: CDR1 MDHEN, CDR2 SYDVKM.

This chain connects TRBV28 to TRBJ2-3, with D unresolved. This CDR3 is built from 17 residues. The V end was cut by 5 bases, the J end by 0 bases, with 18 bases between. Germline V CDR1 and CDR2: MDHEN, SYDVKM. This CDR3 is CASSLPSTVTSTDTQYF. The CDR3 bases are TGTGCCAGCAGTCTACCCTCGACCGTGACTAGCACAGATACGCAGTATTTT.

This clonotype was recorded a few times. This chain connects TRBV5-6 to TRBJ2-1, with D possibly TRBD1 on 5 matching bases. V lost 4 bases and J lost 0, with 11 bases in between. The CDR3 loop spans 15 amino acids. Germline V CDR1 and CDR2: SGHDT, YYEEEE. In DNA, the CDR3 is TGTGCCAGCAGCCAAACAGGCAACTCCTACAATGAGCAGTTCTTC. Its translation: CASSQTGNSYNEQFF.

This clonotype was seen a handful of times. The chain employs TRBV7-2 and TRBJ2-5, with D uncertain. V shed 5 bases and J shed 4 bases, with 20 bases lying between them. The CDR3 spans 16 residues. The germline V gene has CDR1 SGHTA and CDR2 FQGNSA. The CDR3, as DNA: TGTGCCAGCAGCCCCGAAAGGGTCGGGTTCGGAGAGACCCAGTACTTC. Protein: CASSPERVGFGETQYF. The full variable domain, its missing parts supplied by reference TRBV7-2 and TRBJ2-5, is GAGVSQSPSNKVTEKGKDVELRCDPISGHTALYWYRQSLGQGLEFLIYFQGNSAPDKSGLPSDRFSAERTGGSVSTLTIQRTQQEDSAVYLCASSPERVGFGETQYFGPGTRLLVL.

The chain uses TRBV6-1 and TRBJ2-7; D tentatively reads TRBD1 or TRBD2 (5 bases each). CDR3 length: 14 residues. V was clipped by 6 bases and J by 2 bases, with 14 bases between them. Germline V gene sequence: CDR1 MNHNS, CDR2 SASEGT. The CDR3 bases are TGTGCCAGCAGGTCCGGGACCGGTACCTACGAGCAGTACTTC. It codes for CASRSGTGTYEQYF.

This clonotype was observed at least ten times. The J gene is TRBJ1-1, the V gene TRBV20-1; D gene uncertain. From germline, CDR1 is DFQATT and CDR2 SNEGSKA (reference sequence). CDR3 size: 10 residues. V was shortened by 5 bases and J by 2 bases, with 3 bases between the two germline ends. CDR3 residues: CSAQNTEAFF. CDR3 bases: TGCAGTGCTCAAAACACTGAAGCTTTCTTT.

This clonotype occurred a few times. The V and J genes are TRBV7-9 and TRBJ2-5; D remains ambiguous. This CDR3 region has 11 residues. The V gene's germline CDR1 is SEHNR and CDR2 FQNEAQ (reference sequence). The V and J ends lost 5 bases and 4 bases respectively, with 5 bases between them. The CDR3 coding sequence is TGTGCCAGCAGCGAACTAGAGACCCAGTACTTC. Translation gives CASSELETQYF.

This clonotype was seen a handful of times. Here the CDR3 DNA reads TGCGCCAGCAGCTTGGACCCCGGGGGTTTTAGGAATGAGCAGTTCTTC. Protein: CASSLDPGGFRNEQFF. The chain is built from TRBV5-1 and TRBJ2-1; a possible D gene is TRBD2 (6 bases). The V gene lost 0 bases and the J gene lost 7 bases, with 17 bases spanning the gap. This CDR3 has 16 amino acids. Germline V gene data show CDR1 as SGHRS and CDR2 as YFSETQ.

The chain couples TRBV7-6 to TRBJ2-2; D not certain. Trimming took 5 bases from V and 1 from J, leaving 11 bases between them. This CDR3 is built from 15 residues. The germline CDR1 and CDR2 sequences are SGHVS and FNYEAQ. The CDR3 coding sequence is TGTGCCAGCAGCCCGAGTAGGGTGAACACCGGGGAGCTGTTTTTT. Translating it yields CASSPSRVNTGELFF.

This clonotype has a handful of counts. This rearrangement joins TRBV25-1 to TRBJ2-1; the D call may be TRBD1 or TRBD2 (5 bases each). With 6 bases removed from V and 0 bases from J, the gap between germline ends came to 15 bases. The CDR3 sequence is 16 residues long. CDR1 MGHDK and CDR2 SYGVNS come from the germline V gene. For the CDR3, the DNA is TGTGCCAGCAGAACAAGGGGTGAGGGCTCCTACAATGAGCAGTTCTTC. The encoded protein is CASRTRGEGSYNEQFF.

The rearrangement links TRBV7-8 to TRBJ1-2; TRBD1 is a possible D gene (5 bases). The germline V gene has CDR1 SGHVS and CDR2 FQNEAQ. Trimming left V 2 bases short and J 4 bases short, with 14 bases between. The CDR3 is made up of 15 amino acids. The CDR3 reads CASSLIVTAAYGYTF. The DNA of the CDR3 is TGTGCCAGCAGCTTAATCGTGACAGCCGCCTATGGCTACACCTTC.

This clonotype was seen a few times. V usage is TRBV5-4 and J usage is TRBJ1-2; D unclear. The V end lost 0 bases, the J end lost 8 bases, and 17 bases lay between the germline ends. CDR1 is SGHNT, CDR2 YYREEE, per germline (reference sequence). The CDR3 is 15 residues long. As DNA, the CDR3 is TGTGCCAGCAGCTTGGTCGGCGGACCAAAGAGCGGCTACACCTTC. This encodes CASSLVGGPKSGYTF.

The V call is TRBV12-3 or TRBV12-4, the J call TRBJ2-7; TRBD1 might be the D (5 bases). The CDR3 length is 13 residues. The ends were cut back, 5 bases at V and 0 bases at J, with 8 bases in the middle. DNA of the CDR3: TGTGCCAGCAGTGCGGACAACTCCTACGAGCAGTACTTC. This sequence encodes CASSADNSYEQYF.